These 24 T cell receptor beta chains share one sample of origin, sequenced in a study of OX40 agonist ivuxolimab in advanced cancers. Profiled with immunoSEQ multiplex PCR; TCRdb holds only in-frame clones, not every one. The sample carries 21,000 or so clones, approximately 78% recorded once. The sequenced sample was CD4+ or CD8+ T cells sorted from blood, obtained in a trial of the OX40 agonist ivuxolimab. Source of these receptors: an adult with an advanced solid tumor such as melanoma, head and neck, liver or kidney cancer.

V and J are TRBV27 and TRBJ1-5; TRBD1 agrees at 8 bases. This CDR3 spans 15 amino acids. Germline CDR1 is MNHEY and CDR2 is SMNVEV (reference sequence). The trim removed 5 bases at V and 2 bases at J, leaving 5 bases unmatched. This CDR3 reads CASSPTGDGNQPQHF. In DNA, the CDR3 is TGTGCCAGCAGTCCGACAGGGGACGGCAATCAGCCCCAGCATTTT.

The chain employs TRBV5-1 and TRBJ2-1; D unclear. There are 13 residues in the CDR3. Germline V CDR1 and CDR2: SGHRS, YFSETQ. Between the trimmed V and J ends, which lost 2 bases and 4 bases, there was a span of 7 bases. CDR3 in amino acids: CASSFPDYNEQFF. CDR3 in DNA: TGCGCCAGCAGCTTTCCCGATTACAATGAGCAGTTCTTC.

V gene TRBV6-5 combines with J gene TRBJ2-7; D perhaps matches TRBD1 (6 bases). Germline-derived CDR1 and CDR2 are MNHEY and SVGAGI. The CDR3 spans 15 residues. V lost 4 bases and J 4 bases, leaving 17 bases between the germline ends. CDR3 DNA: TGTGCCAGCAGTTCAACATCCGGACAGTTTTACGAGCAGTACTTC. Protein product: CASSSTSGQFYEQYF.

The chain carries TRBV2 and TRBJ2-5; 7 bases fit TRBD2. After removal of 0 bases from V and 5 bases from J, the junction contained 6 bases not matched to a gene. CDR3 length equals 15 residues. In germline, CDR1 is SNHLY, CDR2 FYNNEI. CDR3 loop: CASSEAMGGWETQYF. In nucleotides, the CDR3 is TGTGCCAGCAGTGAAGCGATGGGAGGGTGGGAGACCCAGTACTTC.

The chain uses TRBV28 and TRBJ1-5, with D uncertain. With 11 bases removed from V and 6 bases from J, the gap between germline ends came to 14 bases. Germline CDR1 reads MDHEN; CDR2 reads SYDVKM. The CDR3 contains 12 residues. CDR3 in DNA: TGTGCCGCGGAAAAGACCCGTCAGCCCCAGCATTTT. Amino acid sequence: CAAEKTRQPQHF.

The chain is built from TRBV6-5 and TRBJ2-7; D unclear. V shed 2 bases and J shed 4 bases, with 9 bases lying between them. The CDR3 has 13 residues. CDR1 is MNHEY and CDR2 is SVGAGI in the germline V gene. The CDR3 loop reads CASSYAVKYEQYF. The DNA for the CDR3 is TGTGCCAGCAGTTACGCCGTCAAGTACGAGCAGTACTTC.

This clone was observed once. This chain connects TRBV7-9 to TRBJ1-1, with D unresolved. The germline V and J ends were trimmed by 4 bases and 1 base, with 10 bases remaining between them. The CDR3 runs to 14 residues. Germline V lookup: CDR1 SEHNR, CDR2 FQNEAQ (reference sequence). CDR3 in DNA: TGTGCCAGCAGCTGGAGTCAGACGAACACTGAAGCTTTCTTT. Its translation is CASSWSQTNTEAFF.

The V gene is TRBV5-1, the J gene TRBJ2-5; D gene uncertain. This CDR3 is built from 12 residues. V gave up 2 bases and J gave up 3 bases, with 5 bases separating them. Germline lookup yields CDR1 SGHRS and CDR2 YFSETQ. As DNA, the CDR3 is TGCGCCAGCAGCTTCGGCAAAGAGACCCAGTACTTC. Residues: CASSFGKETQYF.

The chain links TRBV7-2 to TRBJ2-5, with D maybe TRBD2 (6 bases). V lost 5 bases and J lost 5, with 9 bases in between. The germline gives CDR1 SGHTA, CDR2 FQGNSA. This CDR3 has 12 amino acids. CDR3 region: CASSPEGETQYF. CDR3 bases: TGTGCCAGCAGCCCGGAGGGGGAGACCCAGTACTTC.

The CDR3 nucleotides read TGTGCCAGCAGCTCCCTAGCGGGACGCCCAGGCAGTCAACCCGGGGAGCTGTTTTTT. It yields the protein CASSSLAGRPGSQPGELFF. The rearrangement links TRBV7-2 to TRBJ2-2, with 9 positions matching TRBD2. Germline V lookup: CDR1 SGHTA, CDR2 FQGNSA. CDR3 length: 19 amino acids. The junction had 18 bases not matched to a gene; V was cut back by 4 bases and J by 6 bases.

This clone appeared once. This chain links TRBV29-1 with TRBJ2-6; the D gene is possibly TRBD1 (7 bases). This CDR3 contains 18 residues. The germline gives CDR1 SQVTM, CDR2 ANQGSEA. Trimming pared 6 bases from V and 0 bases from J, leaving 21 bases between. CDR3 sequence reads: CSVLGRGAPNSGANVLTF. DNA for the CDR3: TGCAGCGTCCTTGGCAGGGGGGCACCGAACTCTGGGGCCAACGTCCTGACTTTC.

This rearrangement joins TRBV5-1 to TRBJ2-3, with D possibly TRBD1 on 6 matching bases. Trimming cost V 0 bases and J 2 bases, with 13 bases left between them. Germline CDR1 SGHRS, CDR2 YFSETQ. This CDR3 has 16 residues. CDR3 nucleotides: TGCGCCAGCAGCTTGGTTGGACAGACGTTCACAGATACGCAGTATTTT. Its protein is CASSLVGQTFTDTQYF.

This chain connects TRBV19 to TRBJ2-5; 11 positions match TRBD1. The J call may be mistaken, given a closer DNA end match to TRBJ2-7. Germline CDR1 LNHDA, CDR2 SQIVND (reference sequence). The CDR3 spans 14 residues. DNA for the CDR3: TGTGCCAGTAGTATTGGGGACAGGGGGTACGAGCAGTACTTC. Residues: CASSIGDRGYEQYF.

This chain uses TRBV27 with TRBJ2-7; either TRBD1 or TRBD2 may supply D (5 bases each). This CDR3 has 15 amino acids. The V and J ends lost 7 bases and 0 bases respectively, with 16 bases between them. CDR1 and CDR2 from the germline V gene are MNHEY and SMNVEV (reference sequence). DNA of the CDR3: TGTGCCAGCATCCCTCCTGACAGCGGCTCCTACGAGCAGTACTTC. Translated: CASIPPDSGSYEQYF.

For this clone: A far larger clone is a single base away, which makes a read error likely. In the same sample, other DNA sequences code for this CDR3. This chain links TRBV4-1 with TRBJ2-1; D is unresolved. Trimming stripped 4 bases from V and 7 bases from J, with 5 bases between. The CDR3 is 11 amino acids. CDR1 is MGHRA, CDR2 YSYEKL, per germline. DNA of the CDR3: TGCGCCAGCAGCCTCCTGAATGAGCAGTTCTTC. Translated, it gives CASSLLNEQFF.

This clone was seen more than once but under ten times. The chain couples TRBV7-9 to TRBJ2-7; TRBD1 might be the D (6 bases). Germline-derived CDR1 and CDR2 are SEHNR and FQNEAQ (reference sequence). V lost 4 bases and J lost 6, with 16 bases in between. The CDR3 sequence is 14 residues long. CDR3 in amino acids: CASSSQNRAGEQYF. As DNA, the CDR3 is TGTGCCAGCAGCTCTCAAAACAGGGCCGGCGAGCAGTACTTC.

The chain joins TRBV25-1 to TRBJ1-4; D is uncertain. CDR3 length equals 16 residues. Germline CDR1 reads MGHDK; CDR2 reads SYGVNS. V was shortened by 2 bases and J by 4 bases, with 14 bases between the two germline ends. The chain's CDR3 is CASSETTALYNEKLFF. CDR3 DNA sequence: TGTGCCAGCAGTGAAACAACCGCCCTTTATAATGAAAAACTGTTTTTT.

A remark on this clone: The sample carries other DNA sequences with the same CDR3. The gene calls are TRBV27 and TRBJ2-3; D is perhaps TRBD1 (6 bases). Per the germline V gene, CDR1 is MNHEY and CDR2 is SMNVEV (reference sequence). The ends were cut back, 6 bases at V and 2 bases at J, with 15 bases in the middle. The CDR3 covers 15 residues. The chain's CDR3 is CASSPGTYPTDTQYF. In DNA, the CDR3 is TGTGCCAGCAGCCCGGGGACATATCCCACAGATACGCAGTATTTT.

This clone was counted a few times. The chain carries TRBV7-9 and TRBJ2-1, with a weak D call TRBD1 (5 bases). V lost 1 base and J lost 3, with 10 bases in between. The CDR3 is 15 residues long. Germline CDR1 is SEHNR and CDR2 is FQNEAQ (reference sequence). The CDR3 region has the DNA TGTGCCAGCAGCTTAGGACAGACCCTCTACAATGAGCAGTTCTTC. Its translation: CASSLGQTLYNEQFF.

V usage is TRBV18 and J usage is TRBJ2-5; maybe TRBD1 (5 bases). CDR1 is KGHSH, CDR2 LQKENI, per germline. The CDR3 sequence is 12 residues long. V was pared by 5 bases and J by 4 bases, with 8 bases between. The CDR3 loop reads CASSDSIETQYF. The CDR3 bases are TGTGCCAGCTCAGACAGTATAGAGACCCAGTACTTC.

The chain carries TRBV5-1 and TRBJ1-2; no clear D. The V and J ends lost 0 bases and 0 bases respectively, with 9 bases between them. The CDR3 runs to 15 residues. CDR1 is SGHRS, CDR2 YFSETQ, per germline. CDR3: CASSLASQSNYGYTF. CDR3 DNA: TGCGCCAGCAGCTTGGCCTCGCAGTCTAACTATGGCTACACCTTC.

The gene calls are TRBV6-6 and TRBJ1-5; no clear D gene. The germline gives CDR1 MNHNY, CDR2 SVGAGI (reference sequence). The ends were cut back, 7 bases at V and 2 bases at J, with 15 bases in the middle. The CDR3 consists of 15 residues. CDR3 nucleotide sequence: TGTGCCAGCACCTTGGTCCAGGCTGGCAATCAGCCCCAGCATTTT. Its translation: CASTLVQAGNQPQHF.

This rearrangement joins TRBV11-2 to TRBJ2-3, with D unclear. CDR1 and CDR2 (germline): SGHAT, FQNNGV. The CDR3 loop spans 12 amino acids. The V gene lost 5 bases and the J gene lost 6 bases, with 9 bases spanning the gap. CDR3 in amino acids: CASSPLRDTQYF. Written as DNA, the CDR3 is TGTGCCAGCAGCCCCCTCCGGGATACGCAGTATTTT.

V usage is TRBV5-1 and J usage is TRBJ1-1, with a tentative D call TRBD1 (6 bases). Trimming took 7 bases from V and 2 from J, leaving 15 bases between them. Germline V lookup: CDR1 SGHRS, CDR2 YFSETQ. There are 14 residues in the CDR3. The CDR3 DNA is TGCGCCAGCGGGGGGGACAAGCTAAACACTGAAGCTTTCTTT. The encoded protein is CASGGDKLNTEAFF.